One sample yielded the 14 T cell receptor beta chains listed below, sequenced in a study of cytomegalovirus exposure and HLA in healthy donors. Primers for the PCR totalled 60 Vbeta and 13 Jbeta. Sequencing was performed with immunoSEQ multiplex PCR; in TCRdb, only in-frame clones are kept and a portion is missing. The table lists about 110,000 clones, over 75% of them singletons. The sample taken for sequencing was PBMCs. All receptors come from a woman between 18 and 29 years old in good health and CMV-seronegative.

This chain links TRBV7-6 with TRBJ2-5; TRBD1 might be the D (5 bases). CDR3 length equals 13 residues. V shed 5 bases and J shed 2 bases, with 9 bases lying between them. CDR1 and CDR2 (germline): SGHVS, FNYEAQ. For the CDR3, the DNA is TGTGCCAGCAGCATGACAGTGCAAGAGACCCAGTACTTC. This codes for CASSMTVQETQYF.

The J gene is TRBJ2-1, the V gene TRBV5-1, with 7 bases that match TRBD2. V was pared by 2 bases and J by 2 bases, with 1 base of the junction left unmatched. Germline CDR1 and CDR2: SGHRS and YFSETQ. The CDR3 covers 14 residues. The CDR3 here is CASSFAGAYNEQFF. The CDR3 DNA reads as TGCGCCAGCAGCTTTGCGGGGGCCTACAATGAGCAGTTCTTC. The full variable domain, in which reference TRBV5-1 and TRBJ2-1 provide the parts outside the CDR3, is KAGVTQTPRYLIKTRGQQVTLSCSPISGHRSVSWYQQTPGQGLQFLFEYFSETQRNKGNFPGRFSGRQFSNSRSEMNVSTLELGDSALYLCASSFAGAYNEQFFGPGTRLTVL.

This chain connects TRBV6-6 to TRBJ1-5, with D unclear. V lost 0 bases and J lost 3, with 6 bases in between. Germline CDR1 and CDR2: MNHNY and SVGAGI (reference sequence). The CDR3 has 14 amino acids. CDR3 protein: CASSYSPVNQPQHF. CDR3 coding DNA: TGTGCCAGCAGTTACTCGCCAGTCAATCAGCCCCAGCATTTT.

V and J are TRBV30 and TRBJ2-3; 8 bases agree with TRBD2. The V and J ends lost 1 base and 6 bases, in that order; junction bases with no gene match: 9. The CDR3 covers 15 residues. CDR1 and CDR2 (germline): GTSNPN, SVGIG (reference sequence). The CDR3 DNA sequence: TGTGCCTGGAGTGCCGGGGGGGTGACACGGGATACGCAGTATTTT. Protein sequence: CAWSAGGVTRDTQYF.

CDR3 bases: TGTGCCAGCAGTTACCCTAGTACGACTTCTGAAGCTTTCTTT. Translating it yields CASSYPSTTSEAFF. J is TRBJ1-1 and V is TRBV6-6; D is unresolved. The CDR3 runs 14 residues. Germline CDR1 and CDR2: MNHNY and SVGAGI (reference sequence). The V and J ends lost 2 bases and 6 bases respectively, with 13 bases between them.

The chain is built from TRBV5-1 and TRBJ1-1; D ambiguous. V was shortened by 0 bases and J by 4 bases, with 10 bases between the two germline ends. This CDR3 comprises 14 residues. The V gene's germline CDR1 is SGHRS and CDR2 YFSETQ. CDR3 coding DNA: TGCGCCAGCAGCTTGGGAATGGGGAGCACTGAAGCTTTCTTT. It codes for CASSLGMGSTEAFF.

V is TRBV6-5 and J is TRBJ2-7; weak D call: TRBD2 (5 bases). Germline CDR1 is MNHEY and CDR2 is SVGAGI. The V end lost 3 bases, the J end lost 6 bases, and 12 bases lay between the germline ends. The CDR3 has 13 amino acids. The CDR3 loop is CASSYIGGVEQYF. In DNA form, the CDR3 reads TGTGCCAGCAGTTATATTGGAGGTGTCGAGCAGTACTTC.

The chain joins TRBV4-3 to TRBJ2-1; possible D gene TRBD1, 6 bases. Germline V gene data show CDR1 as LGHNA and CDR2 as YSLEER. The CDR3 length is 16 residues. The V end lost 0 bases, the J end lost 7 bases, and 16 bases lay between the germline ends. CDR3 coding DNA: TGCGCCAGCAGCCAAGATTTCGCAGGGGTCCAAAATGAGCAGTTCTTC. It codes for CASSQDFAGVQNEQFF.

The table lists this clone with a count of one. The CDR3 region is CASSLTQGTEAFF. As DNA, the CDR3 is TGCGCCAGCAGCTTAACGCAGGGAACTGAAGCTTTCTTT. V and J are TRBV5-1 and TRBJ1-1, with D tentatively TRBD1 (5 bases). CDR3 length equals 13 residues. Per the germline V gene, CDR1 is SGHRS and CDR2 is YFSETQ. The germline V and J ends were trimmed by 2 bases and 5 bases, with 10 bases remaining between them. The full variable domain, rest sourced from reference TRBV5-1 and TRBJ1-1, is KAGVTQTPRYLIKTRGQQVTLSCSPISGHRSVSWYQQTPGQGLQFLFEYFSETQRNKGNFPGRFSGRQFSNSRSEMNVSTLELGDSALYLCASSLTQGTEAFFGQGTRLTVV.

In its sample, this clone was seen a few times. This chain links TRBV6-6 with TRBJ2-7; D call uncertain. Per the germline V gene, CDR1 is MNHNY and CDR2 is SVGAGI (reference sequence). This CDR3 spans 11 amino acids. Trimming took off 5 bases at V and 3 bases at J, with 5 bases between the two ends. CDR3: CASSTYYEQYF. DNA of the CDR3: TGTGCCAGCAGTACCTACTACGAGCAGTACTTC.

This chain joins TRBV2 and TRBJ1-1; TRBD1 agrees at 9 bases. Germline V CDR1 and CDR2: SNHLY, FYNNEI. The V segment lost 6 bases and the J segment 1 base; nucleotides outside the gene matches: 3. The CDR3 consists of 14 residues. The CDR3 nucleotides read TGTGCCAGCAGGAGGGGACAGGGGAACACTGAAGCTTTCTTT. Residues: CASRRGQGNTEAFF.

Only a few counts were recorded for this clone. The CDR3 DNA sequence: TGTGCCAGCAGACAGGGATGGGCTGAAGCTTTCTTT. Translated: CASRQGWAEAFF. The chain carries TRBV5-5 and TRBJ1-1, with D possibly matching TRBD1 (6 bases). Looked up from germline, CDR1 is SGHKS and CDR2 is YYEKEE (reference sequence). V gave up 5 bases and J gave up 6 bases, with 11 bases separating them. CDR3 length: 12 residues.

The chain recombines TRBV7-2 with TRBJ2-3; 8 bases match TRBD2. The CDR3 spans 16 residues. With V trimmed by 5 bases and J by 6 bases, 13 bases remained unmatched. Germline assignment: CDR1 SGHTA and CDR2 FQGNSA. This CDR3 reads CASSARDTGGADTQYF. CDR3 bases: TGTGCCAGCAGCGCCCGGGACACCGGGGGGGCTGATACGCAGTATTTT.

The chain combines TRBV12-5 with TRBJ1-2, with D possibly being TRBD1 (6 bases). The germline gives CDR1 LGHNT, CDR2 FRNRAP. The CDR3 runs to 13 residues. The germline V and J ends were trimmed by 4 bases and 5 bases, with 11 bases remaining between them. The CDR3 DNA reads TGTGCTAGTGGTTCTACAGGGTTTTATGGCTACACCTTC. Translated: CASGSTGFYGYTF. Combining the CDR3 with reference TRBV12-5 and TRBJ1-2 gives the whole variable domain DARVTQTPRHKVTEMGQEVTMRCQPILGHNTVFWYRQTMMQGLELLAYFRNRAPLDDSGMPKDRFSAEMPDATLATLKIQPSEPRDSAVYFCASGSTGFYGYTFGSGTRLTVV.